This TCR beta chain was identified during a study of T cells after yellow fever vaccination. Across the study: Fractions low in cell number were prepared with SMART-Seq v4 Ultra Low Input.

They built TCR cDNA with 5'RACE template switching, a step that put in a universal primer site and UMIs. One entry per CDR3 protein, called by TCRdb with MiXCR from the 5' RACE reads. The sample includes a few hundred thousand distinct CDR3 sequences, around 17% of them seen just once. This clonotype was detected a few times. Its antigen is unknown. General study results and limits: Abundant bulk-population clonotypes could contaminate the FACS-sorted repertoires.

The germline CDR1 and CDR2 sequences are SGHVS and FQNEAQ. The CDR3 extends over 12 amino acids. Trimming stripped 5 bases from V and 7 bases from J, with 8 bases between. The source material was PBMCs, sampled 5 to 6 days after the first yellow fever vaccination. The sequence derives from a man aged 18 to 35 who received the YFV17D yellow fever vaccine. The V and J genes are TRBV7-8 and TRBJ2-2, with no clear D. CDR3 amino acids: CASSHPGGELFF. The DNA for the CDR3 is TGTGCCAGCAGCCACCCTGGCGGGGAGCTGTTTTTT.